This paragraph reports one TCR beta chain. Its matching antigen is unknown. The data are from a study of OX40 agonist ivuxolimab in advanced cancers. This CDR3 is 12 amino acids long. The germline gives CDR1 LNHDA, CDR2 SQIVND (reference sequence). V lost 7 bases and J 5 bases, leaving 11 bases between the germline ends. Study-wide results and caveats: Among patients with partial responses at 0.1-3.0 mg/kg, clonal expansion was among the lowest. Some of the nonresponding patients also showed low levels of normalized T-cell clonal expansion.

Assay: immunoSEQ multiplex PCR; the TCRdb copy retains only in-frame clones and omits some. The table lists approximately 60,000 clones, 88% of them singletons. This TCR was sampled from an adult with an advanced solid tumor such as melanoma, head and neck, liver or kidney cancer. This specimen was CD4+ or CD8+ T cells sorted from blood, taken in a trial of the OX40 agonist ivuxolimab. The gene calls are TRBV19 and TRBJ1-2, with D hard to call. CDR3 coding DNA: TGTGCCAGTAACCTTGACCAGTATGGCTACACCTTC. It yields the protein CASNLDQYGYTF.